The T cell receptor (beta chain) under discussion was sequenced for a study of blood T cell repertoires in COVID-19. Germline V gives CDR1 LNHDA, CDR2 SQIVND (reference sequence). This CDR3 spans 15 amino acids. V gave up 9 bases and J gave up 7 bases, with 21 bases separating them. Original analysis: Counts of nucleated cells, estimated from reference gene primer amplification, were obtained. Here immunoSEQ multiplex PCR was the method, and the copy in TCRdb shows in-frame clones only, minus some. V, J and clone size are those of that table, while D and trimming were read from the DNA. Of hundreds of thousands of clones listed, 75% to 90% are singletons.

Sequenced sample: peripheral blood. The chain joins TRBV19 to TRBJ2-2, with D possibly matching TRBD2 (7 bases). The sequence was collected from a woman aged 70-85 years with active or convalescent COVID-19. CDR3 bases: TGTGCCAGCCTCTCCCTCGGGGGGCCTAACGGGGAGCTGTTTTTT. It encodes CASLSLGGPNGELFF.